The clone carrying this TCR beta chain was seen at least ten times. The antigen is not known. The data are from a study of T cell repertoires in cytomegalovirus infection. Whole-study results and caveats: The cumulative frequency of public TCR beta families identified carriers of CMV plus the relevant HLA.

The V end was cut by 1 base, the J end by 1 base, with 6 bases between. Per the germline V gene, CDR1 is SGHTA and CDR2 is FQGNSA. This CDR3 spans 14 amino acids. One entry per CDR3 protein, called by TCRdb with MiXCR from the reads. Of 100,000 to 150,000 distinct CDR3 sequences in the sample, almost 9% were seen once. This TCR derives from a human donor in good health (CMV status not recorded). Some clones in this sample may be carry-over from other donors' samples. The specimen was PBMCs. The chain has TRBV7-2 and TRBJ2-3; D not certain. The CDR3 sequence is CASSLVSRTDTQYF. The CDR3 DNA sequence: TGTGCCAGCAGCTTAGTGTCCCGCACAGATACGCAGTATTTT.